Included here is one TCR beta chain sequence, with context. Its target is unknown. This sample was included in a study of cytomegalovirus exposure and HLA in healthy donors. Overall study context: The study placed roughly four fifths of its approximately 360 genotyped donors in the Caucasian-associated ancestry cluster.

V trimming: 4 bases; J trimming: 2 bases; junction bases outside the gene matches: 9. Germline V CDR1 and CDR2: MGHRA, YSYEKL. There are 18 residues in the CDR3. Study-wide points: The study put 150 to 200 TCR beta chains on its list as cytomegalovirus-associated. Earlier analysis yielded a pattern in which most TCR beta V segments were productive about 90% or about 30% of the time.

PCR amplification relied on 60 Vbeta primers (plus 13 Jbeta primers). Only in-frame clones appear in the TCRdb table, and some are missing; sequencing was by immunoSEQ multiplex PCR. The data contain approximately 260,000 clones, around four fifths of them seen just once; the ten biggest clones take up 1.5% to 2.5%. The specimen sequenced was PBMCs. The rearrangement uses TRBV4-1 and TRBJ2-5, with 14 bases lining up with TRBD2. The TCR was taken from a woman aged 40 to 50 in good health and CMV-seropositive. The CDR3 reads CASSLTSGRARLQETQYF. The CDR3, as DNA: TGCGCCAGCAGCCTGACTAGCGGGAGGGCCCGATTACAAGAGACCCAGTACTTC.